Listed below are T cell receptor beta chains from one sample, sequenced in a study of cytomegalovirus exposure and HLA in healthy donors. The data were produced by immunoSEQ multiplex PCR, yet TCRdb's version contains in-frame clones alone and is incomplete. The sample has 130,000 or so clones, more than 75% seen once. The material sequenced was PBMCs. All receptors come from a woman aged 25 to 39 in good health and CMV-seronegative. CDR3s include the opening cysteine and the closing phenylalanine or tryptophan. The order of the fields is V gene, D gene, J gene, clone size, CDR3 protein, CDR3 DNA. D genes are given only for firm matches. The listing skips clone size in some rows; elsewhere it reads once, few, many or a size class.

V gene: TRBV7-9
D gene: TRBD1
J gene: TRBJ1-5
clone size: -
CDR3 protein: CASSFAAGTGINQPQHF
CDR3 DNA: TGTGCCAGCAGCTTCGCCGCGGGGACAGGCATCAATCAGCCCCAGCATTTT

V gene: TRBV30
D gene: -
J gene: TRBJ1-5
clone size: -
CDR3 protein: CAWTPDMRNQPQHF
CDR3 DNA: TGTGCCTGGACCCCGGACATGAGGAATCAGCCCCAGCATTTT

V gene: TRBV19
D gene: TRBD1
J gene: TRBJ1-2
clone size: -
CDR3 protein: CASSIRDRAYGYTF
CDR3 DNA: TGTGCCAGTAGTATTCGCGACAGGGCTTATGGCTACACCTTC

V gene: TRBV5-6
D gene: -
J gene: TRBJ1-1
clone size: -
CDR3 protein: CASSFQLNTEAFF
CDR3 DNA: TGTGCCAGCAGCTTCCAATTGAACACTGAAGCTTTCTTT

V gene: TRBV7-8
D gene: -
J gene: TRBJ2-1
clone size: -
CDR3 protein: CASSPGVGIDNEQFF
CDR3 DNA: TGTGCCAGCAGCCCGGGGGTTGGCATCGACAATGAGCAGTTCTTC

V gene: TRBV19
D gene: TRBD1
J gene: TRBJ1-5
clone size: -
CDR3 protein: CASSIAGRGQPQHF
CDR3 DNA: TGTGCCAGTAGTATAGCAGGCAGGGGGCAGCCCCAGCATTTT

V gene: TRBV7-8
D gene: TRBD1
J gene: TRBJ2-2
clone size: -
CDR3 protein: CASSLGDRGRMRAGELFF
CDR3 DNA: TGTGCCAGCAGCTTAGGGGACAGGGGGCGCATGAGGGCCGGGGAGCTGTTTTTT

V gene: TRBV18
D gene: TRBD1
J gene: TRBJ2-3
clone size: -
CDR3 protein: CASSPRTGRDTQYF
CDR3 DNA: TGTGCCAGCTCACCACGGACAGGGAGAGATACGCAGTATTTT

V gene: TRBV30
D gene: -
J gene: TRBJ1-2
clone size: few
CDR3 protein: CAYSPRVGYGYTF
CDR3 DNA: TGTGCCTATTCACCCCGGGTCGGCTATGGCTACACCTTC

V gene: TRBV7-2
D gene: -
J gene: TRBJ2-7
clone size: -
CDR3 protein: CASSNSGTLYEQYF
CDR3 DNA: TGTGCCAGCAGCAATTCCGGGACACTCTACGAGCAGTACTTC

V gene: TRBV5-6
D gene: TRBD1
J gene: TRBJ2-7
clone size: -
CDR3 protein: CASSRPGQGASFEQYF
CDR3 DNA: TGTGCCAGCAGCAGGCCGGGACAGGGGGCAAGTTTCGAGCAGTACTTC

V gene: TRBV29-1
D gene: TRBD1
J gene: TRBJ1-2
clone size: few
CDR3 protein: CSVVGQESNYGYTF
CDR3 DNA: TGCAGCGTAGTAGGACAGGAGTCTAACTATGGCTACACCTTC

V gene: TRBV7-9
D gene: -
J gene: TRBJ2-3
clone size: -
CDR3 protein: CASRQRARQGSRTDTQYF
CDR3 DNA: TGTGCCAGCAGGCAGCGGGCCAGGCAGGGCTCTCGCACAGATACGCAGTATTTT

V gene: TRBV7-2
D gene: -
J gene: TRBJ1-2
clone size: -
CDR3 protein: CASSLTGYGYTF
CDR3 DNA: TGTGCCAGCAGCTTAACAGGCTATGGCTACACCTTC

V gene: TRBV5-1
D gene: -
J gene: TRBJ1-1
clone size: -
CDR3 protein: CASSLQPGNTEAFF
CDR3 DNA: TGCGCCAGCAGCTTGCAACCGGGAAACACTGAAGCTTTCTTT

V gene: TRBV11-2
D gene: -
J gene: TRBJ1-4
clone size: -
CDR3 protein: CASSLGFRGGKLFF
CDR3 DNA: TGTGCCAGCAGCTTAGGATTTCGGGGGGGAAAACTGTTTTTT

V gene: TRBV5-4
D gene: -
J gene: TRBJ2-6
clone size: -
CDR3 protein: CASSLDNPGGANVLTF
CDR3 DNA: TGTGCCAGCAGCTTGGACAACCCCGGGGGGGCCAACGTCCTGACTTTC

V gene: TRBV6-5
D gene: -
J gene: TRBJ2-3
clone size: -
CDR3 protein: CASRGSGTDTQYF
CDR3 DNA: TGTGCCAGCCGGGGTTCGGGCACAGATACGCAGTATTTT

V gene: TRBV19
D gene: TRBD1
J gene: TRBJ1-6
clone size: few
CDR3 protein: CASSGDRVSPLHF
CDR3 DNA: TGTGCCAGTAGCGGGGACAGGGTTTCACCCCTCCACTTT

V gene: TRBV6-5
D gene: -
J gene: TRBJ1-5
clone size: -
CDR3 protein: CASSYSLSNQPQHF
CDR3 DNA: TGTGCCAGCAGTTACTCACTCAGCAATCAGCCCCAGCATTTT

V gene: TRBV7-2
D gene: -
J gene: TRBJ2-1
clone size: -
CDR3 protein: CASSAQVYNEQFF
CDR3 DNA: TGTGCCAGCAGCGCCCAGGTTTACAATGAGCAGTTCTTC

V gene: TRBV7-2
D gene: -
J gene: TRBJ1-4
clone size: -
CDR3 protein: CASSLSVNEKLFF
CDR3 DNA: TGTGCCAGCAGCTTATCCGTTAATGAAAAACTGTTTTTT

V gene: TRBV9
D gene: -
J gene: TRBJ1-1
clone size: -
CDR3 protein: CASSVGTDTEAFF
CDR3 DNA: TGTGCCAGCAGCGTAGGGACAGACACTGAAGCTTTCTTT

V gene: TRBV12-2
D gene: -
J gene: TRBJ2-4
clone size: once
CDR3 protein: CASRLVRQGGIQYF
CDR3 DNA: TGTGCAAGTCGCTTAGTCAGACAGGGTGGCATTCAGTACTTC

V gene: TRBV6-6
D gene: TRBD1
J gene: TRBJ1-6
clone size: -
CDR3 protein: CASSSAGQGFGSPLHF
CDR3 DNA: TGTGCCAGCAGTTCCGCGGGACAGGGTTTCGGCTCACCCCTCCACTTT

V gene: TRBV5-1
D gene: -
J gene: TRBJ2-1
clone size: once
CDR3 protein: CASSLQGGEPYNEQFF
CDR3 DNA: TGCGCCAGCAGCTTGCAAGGCGGGGAACCCTACAATGAGCAGTTCTTC

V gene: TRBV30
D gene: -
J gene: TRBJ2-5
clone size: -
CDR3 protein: CAWSVSSSETQYF
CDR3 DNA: TGTGCCTGGAGTGTATCTAGCAGCGAGACCCAGTACTTC

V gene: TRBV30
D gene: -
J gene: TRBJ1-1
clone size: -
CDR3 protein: CAWGPSILLRSTEAFF
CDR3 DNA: TGTGCCTGGGGTCCCTCTATTCTTTTGAGGAGCACTGAAGCTTTCTTT

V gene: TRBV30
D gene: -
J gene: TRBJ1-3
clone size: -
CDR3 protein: CAWTLSRNTIYF
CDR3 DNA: TGTGCCTGGACCTTGTCTCGAAACACCATATATTTT

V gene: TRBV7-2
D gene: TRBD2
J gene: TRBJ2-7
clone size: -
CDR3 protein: CASSPSTSGAYYEQYF
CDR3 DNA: TGTGCCAGCAGCCCAAGCACTAGCGGGGCCTATTACGAGCAGTACTTC

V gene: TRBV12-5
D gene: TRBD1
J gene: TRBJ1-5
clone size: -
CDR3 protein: CASGLVLGQGYQPQHF
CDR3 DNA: TGTGCTAGTGGTTTGGTACTCGGACAGGGATATCAGCCCCAGCATTTT

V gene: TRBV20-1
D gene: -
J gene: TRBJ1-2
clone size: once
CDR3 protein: CSAPQGYGYTF
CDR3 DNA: TGCAGTGCTCCACAGGGCTATGGCTACACCTTC

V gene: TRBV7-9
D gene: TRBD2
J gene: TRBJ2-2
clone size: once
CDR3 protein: CASSLGIPGLNTGELFF
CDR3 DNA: TGTGCCAGCAGCTTAGGGATACCGGGACTAAACACCGGGGAGCTGTTTTTT

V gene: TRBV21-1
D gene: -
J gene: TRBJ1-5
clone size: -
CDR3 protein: CALDRAYRNQPQHF
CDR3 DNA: TGTGCCCTCGACAGGGCTTATAGGAATCAGCCCCAGCATTTT

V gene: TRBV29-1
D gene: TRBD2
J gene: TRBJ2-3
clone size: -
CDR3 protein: CSVGRTSGGITDTQYF
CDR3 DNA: TGCAGCGTTGGAAGGACTAGCGGGGGGATCACAGATACGCAGTATTTT

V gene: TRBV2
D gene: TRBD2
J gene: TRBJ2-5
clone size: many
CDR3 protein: CASSGSGGAVVETQYF
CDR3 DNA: TGTGCCAGCAGTGGGAGCGGGGGGGCAGTCGTGGAGACCCAGTACTTC

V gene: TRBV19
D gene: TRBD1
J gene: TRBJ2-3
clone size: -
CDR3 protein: CASSSDRGRTDTQYF
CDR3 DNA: TGTGCCAGTAGTTCCGACAGGGGTAGGACAGATACGCAGTATTTT

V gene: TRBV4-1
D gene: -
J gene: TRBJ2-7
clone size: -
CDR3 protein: CASSQGLGYEQYF
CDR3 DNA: TGCGCCAGCAGCCAAGGGCTAGGCTACGAGCAGTACTTC

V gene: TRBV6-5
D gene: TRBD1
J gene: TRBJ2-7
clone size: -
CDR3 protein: CASSYLMDRVYEQYF
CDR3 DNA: TGTGCCAGCAGTTACCTGATGGACAGGGTTTACGAGCAGTACTTC

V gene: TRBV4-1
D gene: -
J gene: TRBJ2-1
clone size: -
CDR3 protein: CASSQAPGDYNEQFF
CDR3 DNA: TGCGCCAGCAGCCAGGCCCCCGGAGACTACAATGAGCAGTTCTTC

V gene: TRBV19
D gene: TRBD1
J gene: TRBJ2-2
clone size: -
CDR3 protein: CASSKDRGRLGLFF
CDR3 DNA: TGTGCCAGTAGCAAGGACAGGGGTCGGCTGGGGCTGTTTTTT

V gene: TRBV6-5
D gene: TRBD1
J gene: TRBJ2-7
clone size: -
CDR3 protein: CASSIQGDSYEQYF
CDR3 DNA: TGTGCCAGCAGTATACAGGGGGACTCCTACGAGCAGTACTTC

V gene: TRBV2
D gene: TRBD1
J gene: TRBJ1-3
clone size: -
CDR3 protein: CASRFLTGAISGNTIYF
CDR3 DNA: TGTGCCAGCAGGTTTTTGACAGGGGCAATCTCTGGAAACACCATATATTTT

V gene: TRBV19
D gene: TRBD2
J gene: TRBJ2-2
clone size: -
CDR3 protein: CASSILTSGSTGELFF
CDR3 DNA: TGTGCCAGTAGTATATTAACTAGCGGTTCTACCGGGGAGCTGTTTTTT

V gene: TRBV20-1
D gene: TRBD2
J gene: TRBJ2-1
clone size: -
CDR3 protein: CSASRGEYKFF
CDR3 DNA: TGCAGTGCTAGCCGGGGGGAATATAAGTTCTTC

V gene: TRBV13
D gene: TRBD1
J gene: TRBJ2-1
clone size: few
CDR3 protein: CASSSRQGKLGQFF
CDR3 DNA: TGTGCCAGCAGCTCCCGACAGGGGAAGTTAGGGCAGTTCTTC

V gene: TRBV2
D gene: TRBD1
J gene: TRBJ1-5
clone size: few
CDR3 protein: CASRRDRGLWNQPQHF
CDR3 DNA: TGTGCCAGCAGAAGGGACAGGGGATTATGGAATCAGCCCCAGCATTTT

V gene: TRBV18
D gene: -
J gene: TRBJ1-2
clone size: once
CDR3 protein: CASSPLRTDTNYGYTF
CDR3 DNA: TGTGCCAGCTCACCACTACGGACAGATACTAACTATGGCTACACCTTC

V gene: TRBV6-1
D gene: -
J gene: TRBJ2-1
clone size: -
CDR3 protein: CASSDPLTAYNEQFF
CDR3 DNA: TGTGCCAGCAGCGACCCGCTCACAGCTTACAATGAGCAGTTCTTC

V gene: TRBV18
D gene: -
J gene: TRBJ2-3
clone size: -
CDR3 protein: CASSPQSFGGLDTQYF
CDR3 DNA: TGTGCCAGCTCACCACAGTCCTTCGGGGGGCTAGATACGCAGTATTTT

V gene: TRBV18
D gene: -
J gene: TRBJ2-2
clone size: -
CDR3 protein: CASSPGGRTGELFF
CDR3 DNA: TGTGCCAGCTCACCAGGTGGGAGGACCGGGGAGCTGTTTTTT

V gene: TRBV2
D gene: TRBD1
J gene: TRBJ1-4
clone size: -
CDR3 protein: CASSKQGSPLVEGKLFF
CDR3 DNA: TGTGCCAGCAGTAAACAGGGGTCGCCTTTGGTGGAGGGAAAACTGTTTTTT

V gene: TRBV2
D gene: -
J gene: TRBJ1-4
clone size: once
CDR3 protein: CASSEYGGRANEKLFF
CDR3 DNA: TGTGCCAGCAGTGAATACGGGGGGCGAGCTAATGAAAAACTGTTTTTT